This T cell receptor beta chain was profiled in a study of blood T cell repertoires in COVID-19. Assay: immunoSEQ multiplex PCR; the TCRdb copy retains only in-frame clones and omits some. The sample yields roughly 320,000 clones, roughly nine tenths seen once. Germline values: CDR1 SGHVS, CDR2 FNYEAQ. The CDR3 extends over 12 amino acids. The V end lost 6 bases, the J end lost 9 bases, and 12 bases lay between the germline ends. The specimen was peripheral blood. The V and J genes are TRBV7-6 and TRBJ2-1, with a possible D match to TRBD2 (6 bases). This TCR derives from a woman in her twenties or thirties with COVID-19, enrolled during active disease. Here the CDR3 DNA reads TGTGCCAGCAGGGACGGGGAGGTTGAGCAGTTCTTC. Residues: CASRDGEVEQFF.